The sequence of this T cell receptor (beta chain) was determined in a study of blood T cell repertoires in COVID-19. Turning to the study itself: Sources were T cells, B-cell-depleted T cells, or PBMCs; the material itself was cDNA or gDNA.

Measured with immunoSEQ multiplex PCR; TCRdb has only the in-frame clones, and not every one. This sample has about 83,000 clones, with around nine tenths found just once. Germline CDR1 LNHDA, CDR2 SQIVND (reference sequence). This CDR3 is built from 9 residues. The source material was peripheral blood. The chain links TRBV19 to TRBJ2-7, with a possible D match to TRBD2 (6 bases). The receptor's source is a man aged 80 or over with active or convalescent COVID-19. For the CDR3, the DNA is TGTTGCGGGGTCGACGAGCAGTACGTC. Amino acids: CCGVDEQYV.